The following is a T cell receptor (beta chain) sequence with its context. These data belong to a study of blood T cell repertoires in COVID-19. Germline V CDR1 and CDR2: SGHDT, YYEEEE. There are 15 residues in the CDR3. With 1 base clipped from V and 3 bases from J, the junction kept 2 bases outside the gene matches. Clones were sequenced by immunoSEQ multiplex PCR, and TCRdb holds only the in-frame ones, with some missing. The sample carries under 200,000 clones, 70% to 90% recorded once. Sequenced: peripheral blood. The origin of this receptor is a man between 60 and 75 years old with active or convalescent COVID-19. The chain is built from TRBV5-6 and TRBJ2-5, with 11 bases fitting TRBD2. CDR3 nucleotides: TGTGCCAGCAGCTTGAAGGGACTAGCGGAAGAGACCCAGTACTTC. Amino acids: CASSLKGLAEETQYF.